The 4 T cell receptor beta chains reported below all come from one sample, sequenced in a study of blood T cell repertoires in COVID-19. Profiling relied on immunoSEQ multiplex PCR, and the TCRdb table lists in-frame clones only, not all of them. The sample shows 120,000 to 150,000 clones, around 82% of them seen only once. Sequencing input: peripheral blood. These receptors were collected from a man aged 55 to 70 with acute or convalescent COVID-19.

In nucleotides, the CDR3 is TGCAGCGTTGAAGGTCAGGGGGGTCTCTACGAGCAGTACTTC. It translates to CSVEGQGGLYEQYF. The genes are TRBV29-1 and TRBJ2-7; TRBD1 is a possible D gene (7 bases). This CDR3 is 14 amino acids long. The germline CDR1 and CDR2 sequences are SQVTM and ANQGSEA. Trimming cost V 1 base and J 3 bases, with 13 bases left between them.

This clone was picked up one time. This chain connects TRBV10-2 to TRBJ2-1, with D perhaps matching TRBD2 (5 bases). Germline V CDR1 and CDR2: WSHSY, SAAADI. The CDR3 loop spans 14 amino acids. V lost 7 bases and J lost 5, with 15 bases in between. This chain's CDR3 is CASTLSGLDNEQFF. CDR3 DNA sequence: TGCGCCAGCACCCTGAGTGGACTCGACAATGAGCAGTTCTTC.

This clone came up once. This chain joins TRBV25-1 and TRBJ2-5; TRBD1 is a possible D gene (6 bases). Trimming left V 5 bases short and J 4 bases short, with 17 bases between. CDR3 length: 15 residues. Germline assignment: CDR1 MGHDK and CDR2 SYGVNS. CDR3 in DNA: TGTGCCAGCAGTTCAGAGGACAGACTAAGAGAGACCCAGTACTTC. This translates into CASSSEDRLRETQYF.

This chain links TRBV6-1 with TRBJ2-3; no clear D gene. V lost 1 base to trimming and J lost 0 bases, with 8 bases between them. Germline lookup yields CDR1 MNHNS and CDR2 SASEGT. This CDR3 has 15 residues. Here the CDR3 reads CASSEVQSSTDTQYF. CDR3 DNA sequence: TGTGCCAGCAGTGAAGTCCAGTCTAGCACAGATACGCAGTATTTT.